This T cell receptor (beta chain) was found in a study of blood T cell repertoires in COVID-19. On the study more broadly: Samples representing acute and convalescent COVID-19 were sourced from the United States, Italy and Spain. From T cells, B-cell-depleted T cells, or PBMCs came the material, which was cDNA or gDNA.

The table came from immunoSEQ multiplex PCR; TCRdb's copy has only in-frame clones and leaves some out. This sample has approximately 120,000 clones; around 78% occur once, and the top ten carry over 15%. The CDR3 has 18 residues. The trim removed 0 bases at V and 5 bases at J, leaving 11 bases unmatched. Germline V gives CDR1 MNHEY, CDR2 SMNVEV (reference sequence). This TCR was sampled from a woman between 55 and 75 years old with acute or convalescent COVID-19. The sample taken for sequencing was peripheral blood. The chain uses TRBV27 and TRBJ1-4; 8 bases align to TRBD1. The CDR3 DNA sequence: TGTGCCAGCAGTTTATCTCGGACCTGGACAGGGAGAAATGAAAAACTGTTTTTT. Its translation: CASSLSRTWTGRNEKLFF.